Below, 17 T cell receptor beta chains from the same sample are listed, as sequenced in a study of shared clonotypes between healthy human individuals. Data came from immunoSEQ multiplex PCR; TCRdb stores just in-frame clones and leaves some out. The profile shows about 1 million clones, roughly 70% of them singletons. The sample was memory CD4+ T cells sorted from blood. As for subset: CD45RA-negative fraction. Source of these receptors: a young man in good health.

The CDR3 is CASSVNDRGRTDTQYF. In nucleotides, the CDR3 is TGTGCCAGCAGCGTTAACGACAGGGGGAGGACAGATACGCAGTATTTT. The V and J genes are TRBV9 and TRBJ2-3; 9 nucleotides line up with TRBD1. V shed 2 bases, J shed 3 bases, and the junction held 7 bases outside the gene matches. Germline CDR1 reads SGDLS; CDR2 reads YYNGEE. This CDR3 comprises 16 residues.

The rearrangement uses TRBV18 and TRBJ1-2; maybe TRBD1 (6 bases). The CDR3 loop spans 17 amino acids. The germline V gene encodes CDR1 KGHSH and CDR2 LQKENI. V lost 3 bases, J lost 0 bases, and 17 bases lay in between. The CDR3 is CASSPPGGRTPNYGYTF. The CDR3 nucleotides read TGTGCCAGCTCACCGCCGGGGGGGCGAACGCCTAACTATGGCTACACCTTC.

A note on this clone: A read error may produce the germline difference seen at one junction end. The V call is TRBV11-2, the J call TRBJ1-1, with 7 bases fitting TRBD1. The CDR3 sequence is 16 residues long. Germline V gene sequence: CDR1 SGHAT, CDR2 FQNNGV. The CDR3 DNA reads TGTGCCAGCAGCTCAGGTGGAACAGGGGTGAATACTGAAGCTTTCTTT. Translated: CASSSGGTGVNTEAFF.

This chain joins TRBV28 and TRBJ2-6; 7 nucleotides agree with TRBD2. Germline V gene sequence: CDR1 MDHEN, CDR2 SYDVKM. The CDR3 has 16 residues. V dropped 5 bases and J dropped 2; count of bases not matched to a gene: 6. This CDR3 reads CASSPGGSTGANVLTF. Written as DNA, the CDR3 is TGTGCCAGCAGTCCCGGGGGGAGCACTGGGGCCAACGTCCTGACTTTC.

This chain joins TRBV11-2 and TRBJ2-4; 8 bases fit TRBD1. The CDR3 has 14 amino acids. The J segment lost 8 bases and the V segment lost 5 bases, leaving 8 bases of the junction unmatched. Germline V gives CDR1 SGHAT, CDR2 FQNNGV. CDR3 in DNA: TGTGCCAGCAGCCGGACAGGGAAACTAGACATTCAGTACTTC. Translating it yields CASSRTGKLDIQYF.

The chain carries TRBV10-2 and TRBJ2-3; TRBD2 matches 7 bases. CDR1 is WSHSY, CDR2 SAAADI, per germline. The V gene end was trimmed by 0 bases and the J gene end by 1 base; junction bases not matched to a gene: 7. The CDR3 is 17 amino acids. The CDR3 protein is CASSESRGGTRTDTQYF. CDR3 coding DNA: TGCGCCAGCAGTGAGTCTCGGGGAGGGACCCGCACAGATACGCAGTATTTT.

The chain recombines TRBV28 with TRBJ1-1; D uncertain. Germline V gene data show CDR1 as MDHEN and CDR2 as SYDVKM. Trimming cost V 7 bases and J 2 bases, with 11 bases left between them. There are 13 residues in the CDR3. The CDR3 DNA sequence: TGTGCCAGCATTCGGACGCTAAACACTGAAGCTTTCTTT. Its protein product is CASIRTLNTEAFF.

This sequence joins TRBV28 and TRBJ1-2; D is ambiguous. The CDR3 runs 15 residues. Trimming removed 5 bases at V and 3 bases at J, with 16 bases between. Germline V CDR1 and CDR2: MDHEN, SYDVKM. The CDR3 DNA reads TGTGCCAGCAGTGATTCTTGGGTCCGGCACTATGGCTACACCTTC. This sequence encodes CASSDSWVRHYGYTF.

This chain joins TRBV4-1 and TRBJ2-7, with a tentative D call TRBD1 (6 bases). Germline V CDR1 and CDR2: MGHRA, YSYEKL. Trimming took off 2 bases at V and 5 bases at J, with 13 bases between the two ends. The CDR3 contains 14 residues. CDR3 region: CASSQQTGSHEQYF. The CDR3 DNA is TGCGCCAGCAGCCAACAGACAGGTAGCCACGAGCAGTACTTC.

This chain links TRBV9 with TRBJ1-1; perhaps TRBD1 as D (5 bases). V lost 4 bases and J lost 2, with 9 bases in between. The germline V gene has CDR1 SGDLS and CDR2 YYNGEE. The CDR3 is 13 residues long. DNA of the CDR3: TGTGCCAGCAGCTGGGGGGAAAACACTGAAGCTTTCTTT. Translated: CASSWGENTEAFF.

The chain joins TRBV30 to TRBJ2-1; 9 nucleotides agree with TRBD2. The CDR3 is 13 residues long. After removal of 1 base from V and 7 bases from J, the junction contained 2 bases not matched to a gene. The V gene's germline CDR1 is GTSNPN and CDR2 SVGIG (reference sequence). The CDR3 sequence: CAWSGTSVNEQFF. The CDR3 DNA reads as TGTGCCTGGAGTGGGACTAGCGTGAATGAGCAGTTCTTC.

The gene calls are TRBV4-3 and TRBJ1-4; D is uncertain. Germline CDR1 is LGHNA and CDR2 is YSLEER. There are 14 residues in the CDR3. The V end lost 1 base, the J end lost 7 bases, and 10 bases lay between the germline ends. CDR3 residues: CASSQVYGREKLFF. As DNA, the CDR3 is TGCGCCAGCAGCCAAGTTTATGGGCGTGAAAAACTGTTTTTT.

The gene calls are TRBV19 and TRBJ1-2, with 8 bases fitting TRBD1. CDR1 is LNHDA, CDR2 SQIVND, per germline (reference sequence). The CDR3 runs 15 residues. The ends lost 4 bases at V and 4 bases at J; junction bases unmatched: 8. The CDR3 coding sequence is TGTGCCAGTAGTACAAAGGCCCAGGGGGCCTATGGCTACACCTTC. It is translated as CASSTKAQGAYGYTF.

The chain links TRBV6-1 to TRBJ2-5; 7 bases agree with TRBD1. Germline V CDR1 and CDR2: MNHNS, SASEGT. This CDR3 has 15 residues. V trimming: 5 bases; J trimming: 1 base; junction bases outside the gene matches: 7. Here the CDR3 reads CASSPDRDPQETQYF. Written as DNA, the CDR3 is TGTGCCAGCAGTCCCGACAGGGATCCCCAAGAGACCCAGTACTTC.

CDR3 amino acids: CASSWVLSTDTQYF. In DNA form, the CDR3 reads TGTGCCAGCAGCTGGGTGCTTAGCACAGATACGCAGTATTTT. The chain carries TRBV7-3 and TRBJ2-3, with no clear D. Germline loops: CDR1 SGHTA, CDR2 FQGTGA. V lost 4 bases and J 0 bases, leaving 8 bases between the germline ends. The CDR3 runs 14 residues.

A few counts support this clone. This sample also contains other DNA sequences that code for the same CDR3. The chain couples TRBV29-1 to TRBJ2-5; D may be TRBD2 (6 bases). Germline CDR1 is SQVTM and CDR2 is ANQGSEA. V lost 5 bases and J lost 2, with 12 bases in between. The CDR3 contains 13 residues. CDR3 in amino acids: CSVNSGGQETQYF. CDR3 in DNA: TGCAGCGTTAACTCCGGGGGACAAGAGACCCAGTACTTC.

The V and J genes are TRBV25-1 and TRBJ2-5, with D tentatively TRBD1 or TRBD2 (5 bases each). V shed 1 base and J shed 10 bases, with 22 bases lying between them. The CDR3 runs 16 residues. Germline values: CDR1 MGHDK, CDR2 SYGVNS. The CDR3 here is CASSESGPGYKLGQYF. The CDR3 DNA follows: TGTGCCAGCAGTGAATCGGGACCAGGCTACAAGCTGGGCCAGTACTTC.